The rows below give T cell receptor beta chains drawn from one sample of a study of vaccination and CD4 T cells after COVID-19. These TCRs' antigens remain unknown. TCRdb re-derived calls from the PCR reads in MiXCR, one entry per CDR3 protein. The sample yields fewer than 15,000 distinct CDR3 sequences, 50% to 65% seen once. Material: CD4+ T cells from blood, cultured in vitro. These receptors originate from a human donor who had recovered from COVID-19. Each CDR3 is given with its conserved first and last residue. A D gene is named only where the DNA matches it firmly. Size tells how often a clone was seen (once, few, many) or the class of an expanded clone, and some rows leave it out.

TRBV20-1	TRBJ1-1	few	NA	CSARVAAGSSSRGAFF	TGCAGTGCTAGAGTCGCGGCAGGCAGTAGTTCCCGTGGAGCTTTCTTT
TRBV20-1	TRBJ2-7	NA	TRBD2	CSAPTSGRYYEQYF	TGCAGTGCCCCCACTAGCGGAAGATACTACGAGCAGTACTTC
TRBV7-2	TRBJ2-5	NA	NA	CASSLSLLETQYF	TGTGCCAGCAGCTTAAGCTTATTAGAGACCCAGTACTTC
TRBV30	TRBJ2-7	NA	NA	CAWSVGQPNAYEQYF	TGTGCCTGGAGTGTAGGGCAGCCGAATGCCTACGAGCAGTACTTC
TRBV10-3	TRBJ1-1	NA	NA	CAISDSGRTDTEAFF	TGTGCCATCAGTGATAGTGGAAGAACGGACACTGAAGCTTTCTTT
TRBV11-3	TRBJ2-1	few	TRBD2	CASSLGTSGRLNEQFF	TGTGCCAGCAGCTTAGGGACTAGCGGGAGATTGAATGAGCAGTTCTTC
TRBV20-1	TRBJ1-2	NA	NA	CSAAGSVGYTF	TGCAGTGCCGCAGGCTCTGTCGGCTACACCTTC
TRBV5-6	TRBJ1-2	few	NA	CASSLGGIYYGYTF	TGTGCCAGCAGCTTGGGCGGGATATACTATGGCTACACCTTC
TRBV18	TRBJ2-7	medium-sized	NA	CASSSRQRAYEQYF	TGTGCCAGCTCAAGCAGACAGCGCGCCTACGAGCAGTACTTC
TRBV20-1	TRBJ2-7	NA	NA	CSARHREYEQYF	TGCAGTGCTAGACATAGGGAATACGAGCAGTACTTC
TRBV19	TRBJ1-5	few	TRBD1	CASSDRGRQPQHF	TGTGCCAGTAGCGACAGGGGACGGCAGCCCCAGCATTTT
TRBV19	TRBJ1-1	NA	TRBD1	CASSTGDRGFVTEAFF	TGTGCCAGTAGTACAGGGGACAGGGGATTTGTCACTGAAGCTTTCTTT
TRBV7-3	TRBJ2-3	NA	NA	CASSSTSRTDTQYF	TGTGCCAGCAGCTCGACTTCTCGCACAGATACGCAGTATTTT
TRBV30	TRBJ2-2	NA	NA	CAWKRATAGELFF	TGTGCCTGGAAACGGGCCACTGCCGGGGAGCTGTTTTTT
TRBV29-1	TRBJ2-2	NA	TRBD2	CSVEIGAAGLPTGELFF	TGCAGCGTTGAGATAGGTGCGGCGGGACTACCAACCGGGGAGCTGTTTTTT
TRBV2	TRBJ2-1	NA	TRBD2	CASQNSPVTSGRGNNEQFF	TGTGCCAGCCAAAACAGTCCCGTGACTAGCGGGAGAGGAAACAATGAGCAGTTCTTC
TRBV28	TRBJ1-5	few	NA	CASSLRGGASNQPQHF	TGTGCCAGCAGTTTAAGGGGGGGTGCGAGCAATCAGCCCCAGCATTTT
TRBV20-1	TRBJ1-1	NA	NA	CSAQYANTEAFF	TGCAGTGCCCAATACGCGAACACTGAAGCTTTCTTT
TRBV20-1	TRBJ2-5	NA	TRBD2	CSAWAGGRNRETQYF	TGCAGTGCCTGGGCGGGCGGGAGGAATCGCGAGACCCAGTACTTC
TRBV11-2	TRBJ2-7	NA	NA	CASSLGHTLTVYEQYF	TGTGCCAGCAGCCTCGGACACACTCTTACAGTGTACGAGCAGTACTTC
TRBV19	TRBJ2-7	NA	NA	CASTPGTAKGSYEQYF	TGTGCCAGTACCCCGGGGACTGCTAAAGGCTCCTACGAGCAGTACTTC
TRBV5-1	TRBJ2-1	NA	NA	CASSFRGATPRNEQFF	TGCGCCAGCAGCTTTCGGGGTGCGACTCCGCGGAATGAGCAGTTCTTC
TRBV20-1	TRBJ2-1	NA	NA	CSASLRGGGEQFF	TGCAGTGCTAGCTTGCGGGGAGGGGGTGAGCAGTTCTTC
TRBV2	TRBJ2-7	NA	TRBD1	CASSRDRLYEQYF	TGTGCCAGCAGCCGGGACAGGCTCTACGAGCAGTACTTC
TRBV4-1	TRBJ2-6	NA	TRBD1	CASRGTASGANVLTF	TGCGCCAGCAGAGGGACAGCCTCTGGGGCCAACGTCCTGACTTTC
TRBV28	TRBJ1-5	NA	NA	CAKGRYSNQPQHF	TGTGCCAAAGGGCGCTATAGCAATCAGCCCCAGCATTTT
TRBV28	TRBJ2-3	NA	TRBD2	CASSPTWGREDTADTQYF	TGTGCCAGCAGTCCCACTTGGGGGCGGGAGGATACTGCAGATACGCAGTATTTT
TRBV19	TRBJ1-1	few	NA	CASSWDADLNTEAFF	TGTGCCAGTAGCTGGGACGCGGACTTGAACACTGAAGCTTTCTTT
TRBV20-1	TRBJ1-1	few	TRBD1	CSARGQGALNTEAFF	TGCAGTGCTAGAGGTCAGGGGGCTTTAAACACTGAAGCTTTCTTT
TRBV9	TRBJ2-5	NA	NA	CASSDGGPETQYF	TGTGCCAGCAGCGATGGCGGCCCAGAGACCCAGTACTTC
TRBV28	TRBJ2-3	NA	TRBD2	CASRRLAGSTDTQYF	TGTGCCAGCAGGCGACTAGCGGGGAGCACAGATACGCAGTATTTT
TRBV7-2	TRBJ2-2	few	TRBD2	CASSLRASGTSGELFF	TGTGCCAGCAGCTTAAGGGCTAGCGGGACGAGCGGGGAGCTGTTTTTT
TRBV20-1	TRBJ2-3	NA	NA	CSAQGWTDTQYF	TGCAGTGCTCAGGGGTGGACAGATACGCAGTATTTT
TRBV7-9	TRBJ2-7	once	TRBD1	CASSSQGAGYEQYF	TGTGCCAGCAGCTCACAGGGGGCAGGCTACGAGCAGTACTTC
TRBV20-1	TRBJ2-1	NA	NA	CSANSGTLAYNEQFF	TGCAGTGCTAACTCCGGGACCCTGGCCTACAATGAGCAGTTCTTC
TRBV7-2	TRBJ2-3	NA	TRBD2	CASSLRRLAGDTQYF	TGTGCCAGCAGCTTACGGAGACTAGCGGGAGATACGCAGTATTTT
TRBV5-1	TRBJ2-7	NA	TRBD2	CASSIGGSSSEQYF	TGCGCCAGCAGCATCGGGGGGTCATCTTCCGAGCAGTACTTC
TRBV27	TRBJ2-2	NA	NA	CASRVFGLTGELFF	TGTGCCAGCCGGGTGTTTGGCCTCACCGGGGAGCTGTTTTTT
TRBV18	TRBJ2-3	NA	TRBD2	CASSPGTSGRTDTQYF	TGTGCCAGCTCACCTGGGACTAGCGGGAGAACAGATACGCAGTATTTT
TRBV30	TRBJ2-5	NA	NA	CAWSDPGRSQGKRAQYF	TGTGCCTGGAGTGACCCGGGGCGGAGCCAGGGCAAGAGGGCCCAGTACTTC
TRBV21-1	TRBJ1-3	NA	NA	CASRGCSGYSGNTIYF	TGTGCCAGCAGGGGGTGTAGCGGATACTCTGGAAACACCATATATTTT
TRBV19	TRBJ2-2	few	NA	CASSGRGAQNGELFF	TGTGCCAGTAGTGGCCGGGGGGCGCAAAACGGGGAGCTGTTTTTT
TRBV27	TRBJ1-2	NA	NA	CASSLWGAQTYGYTF	TGTGCCAGCAGTTTATGGGGGGCCCAGACTTATGGCTACACCTTC
TRBV6-1	TRBJ1-4	few	TRBD1	CASSGQGAGEKLFF	TGTGCCAGCAGTGGACAGGGGGCTGGGGAAAAACTGTTTTTT
TRBV2	TRBJ2-1	NA	NA	CASSRVLISEQFF	TGTGCCAGCAGTCGGGTCCTTATCAGTGAGCAGTTCTTC
TRBV20-1	TRBJ2-5	NA	NA	CSAWPALGQETQYF	TGCAGTGCTTGGCCGGCACTAGGGCAAGAGACCCAGTACTTC
TRBV7-8	TRBJ2-1	NA	TRBD1	CASSPRATGGNSYNEQFF	TGTGCCAGCAGCCCAAGGGCGACAGGGGGAAACTCCTACAATGAGCAGTTCTTC
TRBV6-4	TRBJ2-7	NA	TRBD2	CASSAGLAGPDEQYF	TGTGCCAGCAGCGCCGGGTTAGCGGGTCCCGATGAGCAGTACTTC
TRBV20-1	TRBJ2-4	NA	TRBD1	CSANPGQGNIQYF	TGCAGTGCAAATCCGGGACAGGGAAACATTCAGTACTTC
TRBV5-8	TRBJ1-5	once	NA	CASSLWNQPQHF	TGTGCCAGCAGCTTATGGAATCAGCCCCAGCATTTT
TRBV5-5	TRBJ2-5	NA	NA	CASSETGLNQETQYF	TGTGCCAGCAGCGAAACGGGACTGAATCAAGAGACCCAGTACTTC